This T cell receptor (beta chain) was identified during a study of cytomegalovirus exposure and HLA in healthy donors. CDR3 size: 14 residues. The J segment lost 8 bases and the V segment lost 4 bases, leaving 4 bases of the junction unmatched. Germline V gives CDR1 KGHSH, CDR2 LQKENI. Only in-frame clones appear in the TCRdb table, and some are missing; sequencing was by immunoSEQ multiplex PCR. The data show 150,000 to 200,000 clones, approximately 86% seen once. The sample was PBMCs. The TCR sequence derives from a man aged 25-45 years in good health and CMV-seropositive. The chain employs TRBV18 and TRBJ2-1; 11 bases match TRBD1. As DNA, the CDR3 is TGTGCCAGCTCACAGGGACAGGGGGGCCATGAGCAGTTCTTC. Its translation: CASSQGQGGHEQFF.